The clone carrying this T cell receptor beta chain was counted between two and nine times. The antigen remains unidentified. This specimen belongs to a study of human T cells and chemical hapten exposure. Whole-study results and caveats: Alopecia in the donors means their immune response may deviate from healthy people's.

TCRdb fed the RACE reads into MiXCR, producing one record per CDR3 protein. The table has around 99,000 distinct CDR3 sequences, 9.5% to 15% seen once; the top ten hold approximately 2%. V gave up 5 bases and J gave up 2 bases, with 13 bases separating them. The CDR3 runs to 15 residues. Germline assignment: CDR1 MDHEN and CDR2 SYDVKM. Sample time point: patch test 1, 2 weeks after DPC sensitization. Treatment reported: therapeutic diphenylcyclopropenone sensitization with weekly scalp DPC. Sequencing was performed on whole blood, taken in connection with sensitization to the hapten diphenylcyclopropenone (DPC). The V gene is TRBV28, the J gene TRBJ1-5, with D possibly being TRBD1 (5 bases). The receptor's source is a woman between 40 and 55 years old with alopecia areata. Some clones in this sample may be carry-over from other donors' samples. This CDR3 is CASSDQGGGNQPQHF. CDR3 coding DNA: TGTGCCAGCAGTGATCAGGGTGGTGGCAATCAGCCCCAGCATTTT.